This T cell receptor (beta chain) was sequenced for a study of T cell clusters in autoimmune cytopenias (dated 2019 in TCRdb). About the investigation overall: A median TRB sequencing depth of around 53,000 reads per sample was reached, and a median of roughly 2,300 distinct TRB clonotypes per sample was obtained. In autoimmune cytopenia patients, peripheral blood TRB and IGH repertoires were sequenced during active disease and over treatment follow-up, together with healthy, CLL and autoimmune hepatitis controls. The goal of the study was to find out whether patients with autoimmune cytopenia have a disease-specific immune repertoire signature that could be used as a blood-based biomarker.

Details on this clonotype: Its antigen specificity is not known.

Study-level results and caveats: GLIPH results suggested that primary autoimmune cytopenia patients were missing physiological T cell clusters, with around 51 clusters found only in healthy donors compared with approximately 16 found only in patients. The TRB repertoire shifts, including less even repertoires in secondary cytopenia and CLL, mostly reflected lymphoma bias and not autoimmunity. The T cell clusters were defined only in silico, and the functional role of the clusters still needed to be validated experimentally. Healthy donors had almost three times as many exclusive TRB clusters as active autoimmune hepatitis patients, a finding consistent with an autoimmunity-wide signature. The cluster-lack signature was not seen for secondary cytopenia versus CLL, apparently masked by the dominant lymphoma-associated repertoire.

To amplify TRB rearrangements, a touch-down multiplex PCR protocol was run with the TRB-A and TRB-B primer pools combined in a single tube. Two consecutive PCR reactions with Phusion HS II polymerase added Illumina adapters and sample indices to the amplicons. The amplicons were purified from gel with the NucleoSpin Gel and PCR Clean-up kit, after which the amplicons were quantified by Qubit and checked for quality on an Agilent 2100 Bioanalyzer. Sequencing of the libraries was performed on an Illumina MiSeq with 600-cycle, single-indexed, paired-end runs. Processing in the source paper ran as follows. Alignment and assembly of TRB reads were performed with MiXCR version 2.1.12 and the default MiXCR reference library. A clone was defined by each unique CDR3 nucleotide sequence, and the analysis included only productive sequences supported by at least two reads. Repertoire diversity was assessed by alpha-parameterized diversity profiles (alpha 0 to 5), including Shannon (alpha 1) and Simpson (alpha 2) indices, computed with an R script. The tcR package was used to compute combinatorial TRB VJ usage, which was then compared between cohorts by principal component analysis with ade4. Using GLIPH, TCRbeta CDR3s were clustered on pairs of cohorts matched for age and read depth, and a Wilcoxon test was used to compare cluster frequencies. After the reads were reprocessed by TCRdb, one entry was made per CDR3 protein sequence, with no DNA. TCRdb's processing, not the authors' own work, is the source of the V and J calls. The sample table records some 7,800 distinct CDR3 sequences. The ten largest account for around 23% of the sample.

Per sample, about 250 ng of peripheral blood genomic DNA, 35,000 to 45,000 genome equivalents, was used for TRB amplification. Spanning cysteine to phenylalanine, the CDR3 consists of 13 amino acids. No DNA accompanies this entry. The germline V gene (reference sequence) sets CDR1 to SEHNR and CDR2 to FQNEAQ. The sequenced sample consisted of peripheral blood. This receptor chain uses TRBV7-9 and TRBJ1-1; TCRdb gives TRBD1 as the D gene, but with no DNA this cannot be confirmed. The clonotype comes from a human donor with an autoimmune cytopenia or autoimmune hepatitis (not recorded which). The CDR3 has the sequence CASSRQENTEAFF.